This T cell receptor (beta chain) was sequenced in a study of response to subunit inactivated influenza vaccine. TCRdb re-called the RT-PCR reads through MiXCR, storing one row per CDR3 protein. The sample shows around 540,000 distinct CDR3 sequences, approximately 10% of them seen only once. Findings of the study overall: Each seasonal influenza vaccination recruits few new T cells, the authors suggested.

This clonotype occurred a few times. Its cognate antigen is unknown. CDR1 and CDR2 (germline): SGHNT, YENEEA. The CDR3 is 16 amino acids. V lost 2 bases to trimming and J lost 9 bases; unmatched junction nucleotides: 11. V gene TRBV11-3 combines with J gene TRBJ2-1; 9 bases line up with TRBD2. The sequencing used PBMCs from blood, collected on the day of vaccination. The TCR comes from a man aged 45-65 years who received an inactivated influenza vaccine. The CDR3 reads CASSLRGTSSEGEQFF. As DNA, the CDR3 is TGTGCCAGCAGCTTACGGGGGACTAGCTCCGAGGGTGAGCAGTTCTTC. Together with reference TRBV11-3 and TRBJ2-1, the CDR3 gives the full variable domain: EAGVVQSPRYKIIEKKQPVAFWCNPISGHNTLYWYLQNLGQGPELLIRYENEEAVDDSQLPKDRFSAERLKGVDSTLKIQPAELGDSAVYLCASSLRGTSSEGEQFFGPGTRLTVL.